The clone carrying this TCR beta chain came up once. What it binds is unknown. Clones were sequenced by immunoSEQ multiplex PCR, and TCRdb holds only the in-frame ones, with some missing. The table has roughly 120,000 clones, 70% to 90% seen once; the top ten hold 6.5%. CDR3 length: 17 amino acids. Looked up from germline, CDR1 is SEHNR and CDR2 is FQNEAQ (reference sequence). V was pared by 5 bases and J by 3 bases, with 14 bases of the junction left unmatched. Second doses were pooled across both intervals (about 4 or about 12 weeks). This sample is part of a study of T cell responses to AZD1222 COVID-19 vaccine. Study findings and constraints: Nearly half of spike-specific TCRs reportedly go after variant regions that carry no mutations.

The TCR comes from an adult who received the AZD1222 COVID-19 vaccine. The sequencing here drew on peripheral blood, taken 28 days after the second AZD1222 dose. V is TRBV7-9 and J is TRBJ2-5; 8 bases are shared with TRBD2. CDR3 in amino acids: CASSKRASGGRKETQYF. The CDR3 DNA follows: TGTGCCAGCAGCAAAAGGGCCAGCGGGGGACGAAAAGAGACCCAGTACTTC.